A selection of T cell receptor beta chains follows, all from one sample in a study of early T cells in non-severe SARS-CoV-2 infection. Each CDR3 protein is one row after TCRdb ran MiXCR on the 5' RACE reads. The sample yields around 80,000 distinct CDR3 sequences, over 10% seen once. The source material was whole blood. Every receptor here comes from an adult who was a healthcare worker with PCR-confirmed SARS-CoV-2 infection or an uninfected control (not recorded which). Each CDR3 is given with its conserved first and last residue. Clone size appears in some rows only: once, few, many, or a class for an expanded clone.

v_gene,abundance,CDR3aa
TRBV7-6,few,CASSLRSARTPGQETQYF
TRBV20-1,-,CSARRTSGSTDTQYF
TRBV29-1,few,CSALPAGENYGYTF
TRBV5-1,few,CASSLGFMQFF
TRBV12-3/TRBV12-4,few,CASSQLRSEKYF
TRBV5-1,-,CASSGRTNTGELFF
TRBV5-6,few,CASSLAVSYGYTF
TRBV2,many,CASSLTGFSGNTIYF
TRBV19,many,CASSTQDGYQPQHF
TRBV28,-,CASSPDKTRDPVLF
TRBV12-3/TRBV12-4,few,CASSSFNEQFF
TRBV5-1,many,CASSSSGTVSYNEQFF
TRBV20-1,few,CSARLQGGETQYF
TRBV29-1,-,CSVEDLPGYAEAFF